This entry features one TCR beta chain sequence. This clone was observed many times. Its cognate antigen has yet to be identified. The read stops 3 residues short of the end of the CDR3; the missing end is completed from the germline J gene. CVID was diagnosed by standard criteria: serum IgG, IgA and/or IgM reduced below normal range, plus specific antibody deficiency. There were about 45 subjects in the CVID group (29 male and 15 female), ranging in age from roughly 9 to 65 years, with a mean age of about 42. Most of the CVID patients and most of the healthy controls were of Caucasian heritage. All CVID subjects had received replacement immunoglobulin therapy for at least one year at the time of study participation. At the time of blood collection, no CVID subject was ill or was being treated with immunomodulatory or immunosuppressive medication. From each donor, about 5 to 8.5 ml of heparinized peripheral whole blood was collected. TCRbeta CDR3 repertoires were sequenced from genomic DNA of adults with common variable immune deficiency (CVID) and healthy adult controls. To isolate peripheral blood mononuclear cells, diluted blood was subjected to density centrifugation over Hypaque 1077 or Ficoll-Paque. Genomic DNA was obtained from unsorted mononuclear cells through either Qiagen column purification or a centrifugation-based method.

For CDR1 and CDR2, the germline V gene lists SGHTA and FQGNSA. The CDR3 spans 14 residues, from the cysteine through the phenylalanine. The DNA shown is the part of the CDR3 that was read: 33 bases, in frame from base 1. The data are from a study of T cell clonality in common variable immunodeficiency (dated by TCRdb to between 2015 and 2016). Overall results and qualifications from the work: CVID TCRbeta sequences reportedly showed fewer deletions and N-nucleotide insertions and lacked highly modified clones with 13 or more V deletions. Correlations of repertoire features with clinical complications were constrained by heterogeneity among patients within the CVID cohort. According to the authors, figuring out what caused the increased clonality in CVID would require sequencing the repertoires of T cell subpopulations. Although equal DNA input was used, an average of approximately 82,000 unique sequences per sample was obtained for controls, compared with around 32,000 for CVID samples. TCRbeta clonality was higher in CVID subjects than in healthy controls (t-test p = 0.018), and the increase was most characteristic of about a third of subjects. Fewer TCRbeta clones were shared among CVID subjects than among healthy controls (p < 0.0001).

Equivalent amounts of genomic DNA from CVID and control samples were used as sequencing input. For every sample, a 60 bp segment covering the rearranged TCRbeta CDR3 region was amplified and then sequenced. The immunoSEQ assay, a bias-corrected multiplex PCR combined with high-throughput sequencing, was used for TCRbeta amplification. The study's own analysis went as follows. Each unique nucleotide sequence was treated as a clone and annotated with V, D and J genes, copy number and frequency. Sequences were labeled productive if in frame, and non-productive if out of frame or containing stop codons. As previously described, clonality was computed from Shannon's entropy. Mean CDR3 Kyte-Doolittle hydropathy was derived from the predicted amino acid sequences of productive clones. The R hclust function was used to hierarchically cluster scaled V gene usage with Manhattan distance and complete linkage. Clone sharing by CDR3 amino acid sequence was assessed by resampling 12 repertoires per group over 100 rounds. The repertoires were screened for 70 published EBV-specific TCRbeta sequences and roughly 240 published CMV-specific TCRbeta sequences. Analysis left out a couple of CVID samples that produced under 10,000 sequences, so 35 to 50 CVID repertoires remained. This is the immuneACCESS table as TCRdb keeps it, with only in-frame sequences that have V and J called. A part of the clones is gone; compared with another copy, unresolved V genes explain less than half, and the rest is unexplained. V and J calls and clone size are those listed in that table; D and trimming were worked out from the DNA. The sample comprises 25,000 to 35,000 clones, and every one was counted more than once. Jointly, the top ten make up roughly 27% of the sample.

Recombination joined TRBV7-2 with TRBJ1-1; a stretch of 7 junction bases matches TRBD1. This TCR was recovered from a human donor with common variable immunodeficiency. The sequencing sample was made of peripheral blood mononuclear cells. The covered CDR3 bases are TGTGCCAGCAGCGCCCGCCCTGACAGGGCTCAA. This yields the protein CASSARPDRAQ. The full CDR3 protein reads CASSARPDRAQAFF.